This T cell receptor (beta chain) was identified during a study of cytomegalovirus exposure and HLA in healthy donors listed by TCRdb under 2017. About the full investigation: An earlier analysis of some 620 of the donors reported 276 Gb of sequence data and 95 million to 120 million unique TCR beta sequences obtained from around 190 million T cells. About 330 gigabases of sequencing data and 70 million to 100 million unique TCR sequences made up an early release that covered approximately 650 HLA-typed donors. The genetic ancestry cluster associated with self-reported Caucasian donors included 80% to 90% of the roughly 390 genotyped donors. The aim of the study was to test whether cataloging public T cell receptors could identify signatures of past pathogen exposure. Using immunosequencing, the study profiled T cell repertoires from fewer than 850 subjects and related those repertoires to cytomegalovirus serostatus. Besides the first cohort of more than 650 subjects, a separate validation cohort made up of roughly 120 different subjects was used. The study combined high-throughput TCR immunosequencing, statistical association of individual TCRs with disease status, and machine learning to predict cytomegalovirus infection status. A later analysis re-examined previously published TCR beta repertoires from more than 550 donors and added high-resolution HLA genotyping to investigate patterns of TCR occurrence. The later analysis used no new phenotypic data to find candidate immune exposures, relying instead on TCR beta sequences and their occurrence across donors. In an earlier analysis of roughly 540 of the donors, high-throughput TCR beta sequencing was used to judge whether each TCR beta V gene segment behaved as functional or pseudogenic. Alongside the repertoire data, information on donor age, sex, ethnicity and CMV serostatus was compiled. In a later genetic analysis, genome-wide SNP genotypes for about three fifths of the roughly 670 donors were used, and that subset was treated as a discovery cohort. All discovery cohort repertoires had been generated using a single sequencing platform. Both class I and class II loci were covered by HLA typing, at four-digit resolution. The number of donors typed differed by locus, with roughly 629-640 for A, B, C, DRB1 and DQB1, around 500 for DQA1, 600 to 610 for DPA1, and around 460 for DPB1. Several DR-DQ haplotypes were treated as single units for association and clustering because of strong linkage in the cohort. Among some 410 genotyped donors of the cohort, an average of 235,054 unique TCR beta nucleotide sequences were sequenced per donor, 15% to 20% of them non-productive. What the work shows at the level of the full study, not this receptor alone: HLA typing was unavailable for some donors at each locus, so association tests used only the typed subset. In a later analysis, about 16,000 TCR beta sequences were associated with specific HLA alleles at a false discovery rate of 0.05. Presence/absence analyses assumed roughly uniform sequencing depth across donors, an assumption that may not hold. It was suggested by the authors that the approach could potentially be generalized to other disease states and immunological phenotypes. Linkage disequilibrium might explain the correlated functional status among segregating V segments, but an unknown experimental factor could not be ruled out. Because counts were too low, about 15 rarely observed V segments, including chromosome 9 orphons, were left out of the earlier analysis of 500 to 750 of the donors. In vitro tests confirmed that three of the cytomegalovirus-associated TCR beta chains recognize cytomegalovirus antigens. Strong co-occurrence of HLA alleles, especially DR and DQ, made assigning TCR associations to individual alleles difficult. A later analysis reported that several top co-occurrence clusters appeared linked to parvovirus B19, influenza, CMV and Epstein-Barr virus. A total of some 180 TCR beta chains were listed by the study as associated with cytomegalovirus. Most CMV-associated TCR beta chains appeared to be HLA-restricted in a later analysis, and the HLA associations seemed to be driven largely by CMV exposure. In this cohort, only TCR beta chains were sequenced, and detectable features were limited by the absence of alpha or paired-chain data. The classifier was reported to diagnose cytomegalovirus status with high specificity and sensitivity in both the original and validation cohorts. Most TCR sequences were observed very rarely across donors, whereas some public TCRs were present in many individuals. In a later analysis, TCR association rates were found to vary across HLA loci, with the most associated TCRs seen for DRB1 alleles and the fewest for HLA-C alleles. Some IMGT-functional V segments, including TRBV6-2 and TRBV6-3, could not be told apart with the 87-base-pair reads, so those segments were excluded. A cluster of highly shared sequence variants was judged likely to be a technical artifact of the sequencing pipeline. In a later genetic analysis, fewer N-insertions in productive TCRs were reported among donors in an Asian-associated ancestry cluster than the roughly 710-donor mean. A further reported finding was that TCR beta sequences accurately predicted the HLA-A and HLA-B alleles for most subjects in the first cohort. A later genetic analysis associated a missense DCLRE1C variant with V-gene and J-gene trimming of TCR beta chains, and an independent cohort replicated the association. A later analysis found that HLA-associated TCR beta chains were more clonally expanded and had lower generation probabilities than equally common non-associated chains. Immune exposure information for the cohort was limited to CMV serostatus. An earlier analysis of approximately 600 of the donors showed that most TCR beta V segments appeared in productive rearrangements either about 87% or about 30% of the time, which broadly matched IMGT annotations.

The cohort was made up of 500 to 800 healthy bone marrow donors. At the time of sampling, all cohort members were nominally healthy, though unrecorded immune exposures were likely present. The donor was CMV seropositive and belonged to the group of more than 250 seropositive cohort members. Each donor provided a peripheral blood sample, and peripheral blood mononuclear cells were used for TCR beta sequencing. The Qiagen DNeasy Blood Extraction Kit was used to extract genomic DNA from the blood cell samples. Concerning this clone itself: The antigen this receptor binds is unknown. No base quality values were provided; no much bigger clone lies one nucleotide off.

Receptor libraries were prepared by the immunoSEQ multiplex PCR assay. The multiplex PCR relied on a mix of 60 forward primers for TCR Vbeta segments and 13 reverse primers for TCR Jbeta segments. The CDR3 region of rearranged TCR beta genes was amplified from genomic DNA with a multiplex PCR assay. The amplified TCR beta libraries were sequenced on the Illumina HiSeq System as 87-base-pair reads. As for the original processing: Across the 500 to 700 repertoires, a later analysis counted about 81 million unique TCR beta chains, roughly 11 million of which were shared by at least two donors. A nearest-neighbor algorithm error-corrected the raw reads and collapsed the reads into unique sequences, merging closely related sequences to remove PCR and sequencing errors. V, D and J gene segments were assigned by aligning CDR3 sequences to IMGT reference sequences. Each retained sequence needed at least a six-nucleotide match to both a V gene segment and a J gene segment. A rearrangement was called productive if the CDR3 had no stop codons and remained in frame with V and J, and every other rearrangement was called non-productive. CDR3 was defined by IMGT convention, running from the second conserved V-encoded cysteine to the conserved J-encoded phenylalanine. The earlier analysis of 500 to 750 of the donors excluded any sequence lacking an unambiguous match to a single V gene segment. In an earlier analysis of approximately 590 of the donors, a V segment was called functional when productive rearrangements were above 56.7%, and segregating when the standard deviation between donors exceeded 5%. A statistical classification framework was built to diagnose cytomegalovirus status from the catalog of TCR beta chain sequences. V and J gene assignment, in a later analysis, came from comparing TCR nucleotide sequences with IMGT/GENE-DB human TR gene sequences. Using the TCRdist pipeline, a later analysis assigned CDR3 sequences along with most-parsimonious VDJ recombination scenarios. A later analysis defined each TCR beta chain by its CDR3 amino acid sequence plus V-gene family, and excluded reads lacking a unique V-gene family. A later analysis removed 592 highly shared, low-generation-probability nucleotide sequences to deal with suspected cross-contamination and a sequencing artifact. For each public chain, a later analysis derived a clonal expansion index from normalized ranks of inferred template counts within each repertoire. In a later analysis, generation probabilities were computed with a VDJ recombination model fitted to out-of-frame rearrangements, and the resulting probabilities were checked against IGoR. In a later analysis, TCR-TCR, TCR-HLA and TCR-CMV co-occurrence was scored with hypergeometric tests, and a repertoire-size bias correction was applied to TCR pairs. In a later analysis, false discovery rates were estimated by permuting HLA or CMV assignments 20 times. In a later analysis, co-occurring TCRs were grouped with DBSCAN, and TCRdist sequence similarity was added when clustering was performed within HLA-allele-positive subsets. Co-occurrence clustering excluded repertoires with fewer than 30,000 or more than 120,000 public chains, plus five with anomalous nucleotide sharing. TCRdb re-hosts the immuneACCESS table, in-frame sequences only. Its copies lack some clones; in the studies checked, an unresolved V gene accounts for under half of them, and the cause for the rest is not known. V, J and clone size are taken as reported in that table, and D and trimming were inferred from the DNA itself. The sample table holds over 110,000 clones, of which around 78% were seen once. The top ten hold 6.2% of the sample.

V and J are truncated by 0 bases and 3 bases respectively, leaving an intervening sequence of 5 bases. The germline V gene provides CDR1 SGHNT and CDR2 YENEEA. Its CDR3 holds 13 amino acids, cysteine through phenylalanine. Just CDR3 DNA is preserved here, 39 bases in frame from base 1. This receptor chain uses TRBV11-3 and TRBJ1-1; the D gene is possibly TRBD1, with 5 bases matching. The sequence was collected from a woman aged 40-49 years in good health and CMV-seropositive. Sequencing input: PBMCs. The DNA sequence follows: TGTGCCAGCAGCTTAGACAGGGACACTGAAGCTTTCTTT. Its product reads: CASSLDRDTEAFF.